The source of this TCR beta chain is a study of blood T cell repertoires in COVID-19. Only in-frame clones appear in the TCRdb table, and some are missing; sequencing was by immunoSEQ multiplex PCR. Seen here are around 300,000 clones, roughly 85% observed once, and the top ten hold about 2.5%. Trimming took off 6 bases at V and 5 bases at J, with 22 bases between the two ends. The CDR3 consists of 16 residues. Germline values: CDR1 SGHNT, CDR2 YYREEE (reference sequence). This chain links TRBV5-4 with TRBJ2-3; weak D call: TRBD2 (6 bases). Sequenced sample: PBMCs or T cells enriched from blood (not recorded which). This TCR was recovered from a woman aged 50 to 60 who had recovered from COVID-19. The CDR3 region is CASNGGSPAGVDTQYF. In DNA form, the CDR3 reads TGTGCCAGCAACGGAGGGTCCCCGGCAGGCGTAGATACGCAGTATTTT.